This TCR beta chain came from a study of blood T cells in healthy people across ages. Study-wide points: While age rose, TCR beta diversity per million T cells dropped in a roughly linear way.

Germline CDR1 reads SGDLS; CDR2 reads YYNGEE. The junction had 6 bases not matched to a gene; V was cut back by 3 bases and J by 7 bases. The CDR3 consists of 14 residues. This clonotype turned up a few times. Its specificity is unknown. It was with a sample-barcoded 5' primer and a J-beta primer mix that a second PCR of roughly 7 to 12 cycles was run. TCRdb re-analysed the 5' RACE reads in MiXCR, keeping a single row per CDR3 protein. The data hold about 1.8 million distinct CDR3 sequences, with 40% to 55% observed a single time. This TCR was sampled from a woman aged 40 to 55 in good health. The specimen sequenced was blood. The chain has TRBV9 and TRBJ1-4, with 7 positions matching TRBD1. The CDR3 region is CASSAGGSGEKLFF. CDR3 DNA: TGTGCCAGCAGCGCAGGGGGAAGTGGTGAAAAACTGTTTTTT.